What follows are 2 T cell receptor beta chains derived from one specimen sequenced in a study of blood T cell repertoires in COVID-19. Libraries were prepared by immunoSEQ multiplex PCR; TCRdb keeps only in-frame clonotypes and omits some of them. The sample shows over 80,000 clones, more than 90% of them seen only once. Source material: peripheral blood. These TCRs come from a man between 60 and 70 years old with acute or convalescent COVID-19.

The V and J genes are TRBV3-1 (or the pseudogene TRBV3-2) and TRBJ2-2; D is perhaps TRBD1 (6 bases). The ends were cut back, 3 bases at V and 2 bases at J, with 10 bases in the middle. Germline V lookup: CDR1 LGHDT, CDR2 YNNKEL (reference sequence). This CDR3 region has 15 residues. The CDR3 sequence is CASSQGASNTGELFF. The CDR3 DNA reads as TGTGCCAGCAGCCAGGGGGCAAGTAACACCGGGGAGCTGTTTTTT.

This sequence joins TRBV5-4 and TRBJ2-1, with D tentatively TRBD2 (6 bases). CDR1 SGHNT and CDR2 YYREEE come from the germline V gene (reference sequence). V gave up 4 bases and J gave up 8 bases, with 16 bases separating them. This CDR3 has 14 amino acids. CDR3 in DNA: TGTGCCAGCAGCGCGGGACGGGCAAAAGATGAGCAGTTCTTC. This gives the protein CASSAGRAKDEQFF.